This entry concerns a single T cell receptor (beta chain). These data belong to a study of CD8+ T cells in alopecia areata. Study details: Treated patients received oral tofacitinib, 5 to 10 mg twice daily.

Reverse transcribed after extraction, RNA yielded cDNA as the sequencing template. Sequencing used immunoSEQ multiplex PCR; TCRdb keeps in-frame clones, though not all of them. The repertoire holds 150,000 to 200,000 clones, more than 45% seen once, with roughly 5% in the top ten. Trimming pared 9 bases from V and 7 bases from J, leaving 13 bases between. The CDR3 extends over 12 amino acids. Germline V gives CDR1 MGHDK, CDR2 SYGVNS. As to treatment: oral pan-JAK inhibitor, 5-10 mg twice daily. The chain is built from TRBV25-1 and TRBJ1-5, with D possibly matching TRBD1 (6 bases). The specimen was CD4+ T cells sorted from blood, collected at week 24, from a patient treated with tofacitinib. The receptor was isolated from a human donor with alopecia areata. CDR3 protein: CASQGFGQPQHF. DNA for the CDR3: TGTGCCAGTCAGGGGTTCGGACAGCCCCAGCATTTT.